The 20 T cell receptor beta chains listed next were all sequenced from one sample in a study of shared T cell receptors in the human thymus. Repertoires were generated with immunoSEQ multiplex PCR, while TCRdb's copy carries only in-frame clones and drops some. Of more than 550,000 clones in the sample, approximately 83% were seen once. The sample was also reused in another study, on human thymus T cells.

Sequencing used thymocytes. All receptors derive from a girl under three years old with a congenital heart defect.

The CDR3 protein is CASSREGQRSEAFF. The CDR3 DNA reads as TGCGCCAGCAGCCGCGAGGGACAGAGGTCTGAAGCTTTCTTT. The rearrangement links TRBV4-3 to TRBJ1-1; 7 bases are a match to TRBD1. CDR1 and CDR2 (germline): LGHNA, YSLEER. This CDR3 is built from 14 residues. V trimming: 4 bases; J trimming: 6 bases; junction bases outside the gene matches: 8.

The rearrangement uses TRBV28 and TRBJ1-6; 7 nucleotides match TRBD1. V gave up 2 bases and J gave up 7 bases; unmatched junction bases: 8. There are 16 residues in the CDR3. Germline values: CDR1 MDHEN, CDR2 SYDVKM. The CDR3 region is CASSLASGGDNSPLHF. The CDR3 DNA reads as TGTGCCAGCAGTTTAGCCTCAGGGGGTGACAATTCACCCCTCCACTTT.

The V and J genes are TRBV5-6 and TRBJ2-7; D perhaps matches TRBD1 (5 bases). This CDR3 is 14 amino acids long. Trimming left V 1 base short and J 6 bases short, with 14 bases between. Germline V gives CDR1 SGHDT, CDR2 YYEEEE. The CDR3 sequence: CASSLQGLVLEQYF. The CDR3 nucleotides read TGTGCCAGCAGCTTGCAGGGCCTGGTCCTCGAGCAGTACTTC. The complete variable domain, with remaining parts taken from reference TRBV5-6 and TRBJ2-7, reads DAGVTQSPTHLIKTRGQQVTLRCSPKSGHDTVSWYQQALGQGPQFIFQYYEEEERQRGNFPDRFSGHQFPNYSSELNVNALLLGDSALYLCASSLQGLVLEQYFGPGTRLTVT.

This chain joins TRBV28 and TRBJ2-4; D is perhaps TRBD2 (7 bases). V dropped 8 bases and J dropped 0 bases, with 20 bases sitting between them. The V gene's germline CDR1 is MDHEN and CDR2 SYDVKM. The CDR3 extends over 17 amino acids. The DNA for the CDR3 is TGTGCCAGCGGGGGGGCCCGTCGTTTTATAGCCAAAAACATTCAGTACTTC. Translating gives CASGGARRFIAKNIQYF.

The rearrangement links TRBV5-5 to TRBJ1-5, with TRBD1 as a possible D gene (5 bases). Between the trimmed V and J ends, which lost 2 bases and 4 bases, there was a span of 13 bases. This CDR3 is 15 amino acids long. Germline V gene lookup returns CDR1 SGHKS and CDR2 YYEKEE (reference sequence). The CDR3 region is CASSFRAGKNQPQHF. CDR3 in DNA: TGTGCCAGCAGCTTTAGGGCAGGGAAAAATCAGCCCCAGCATTTT.

The CDR3 region has the DNA TGTGCCAGCAGCACCGACAGGGCGAACACTGAAGCTTTCTTT. It yields the protein CASSTDRANTEAFF. The rearrangement joins TRBV5-5 to TRBJ1-1, with 7 bases lining up with TRBD1. The CDR3 has 14 residues. V was pared by 4 bases and J by 1 base, with 4 bases of the junction left unmatched. Germline loops: CDR1 SGHKS, CDR2 YYEKEE (reference sequence). Together with reference TRBV5-5 and TRBJ1-1, the CDR3 gives the full variable domain: DAGVTQSPTHLIKTRGQQVTLRCSPISGHKSVSWYQQVLGQGPQFIFQYYEKEERGRGNFPDRFSARQFPNYSSELNVNALLLGDSALYLCASSTDRANTEAFFGQGTRLTVV.

The gene calls are TRBV5-1 and TRBJ1-1; the D gene is possibly TRBD1 (5 bases). The V end lost 1 base, the J end lost 1 base, and 14 bases lay between the germline ends. Germline loops: CDR1 SGHRS, CDR2 YFSETQ. The CDR3 runs to 16 residues. The CDR3, as DNA: TGCGCCAGCAGCTTGCGACAGTTGGGGGGGAACACTGAAGCTTTCTTT. It is translated as CASSLRQLGGNTEAFF. The entire variable domain, with the rest obtained from reference TRBV5-1 and TRBJ1-1, is as follows: KAGVTQTPRYLIKTRGQQVTLSCSPISGHRSVSWYQQTPGQGLQFLFEYFSETQRNKGNFPGRFSGRQFSNSRSEMNVSTLELGDSALYLCASSLRQLGGNTEAFFGQGTRLTVV.

This clone occurred a few times. The identical CDR3 is also encoded by other nucleotide sequences in the sample. The J gene is TRBJ2-7, the V gene TRBV4-1; D possibly corresponds to TRBD1 (5 bases). V was cut by 1 base and J by 1 base, with 8 bases left in between. CDR1 MGHRA and CDR2 YSYEKL come from the germline V gene. The CDR3 is 14 residues long. CDR3 sequence: CASSQVAGSYEQYF. The CDR3, as DNA: TGCGCCAGCAGCCAAGTAGCAGGGTCCTACGAGCAGTACTTC.

The chain uses TRBV5-1 and TRBJ2-3; D is unclear. The V gene's germline CDR1 is SGHRS and CDR2 YFSETQ. The CDR3 is 13 amino acids. Trimming pared 2 bases from V and 1 base from J, leaving 5 bases between. The chain's CDR3 is CASSFSGTDTQYF. Here the CDR3 DNA reads TGCGCCAGCAGCTTTAGTGGCACAGATACGCAGTATTTT.

The chain couples TRBV6-1 to TRBJ1-4; weak D call: TRBD1 (6 bases). From germline, CDR1 is MNHNS and CDR2 SASEGT. This CDR3 region has 15 residues. V gave up 6 bases and J gave up 3 bases, with 14 bases separating them. The CDR3 sequence is CASSYRVMANEKLFF. The CDR3 DNA is TGTGCCAGCAGCTACAGGGTAATGGCTAATGAAAAACTGTTTTTT.

The CDR3 DNA follows: TGTGCCAGCAGCTTGGCTTACGACAGGGGTCAGCCCCAGCATTTT. Protein product: CASSLAYDRGQPQHF. The chain combines TRBV5-8 with TRBJ1-5; 8 bases fit TRBD1. The CDR3 sequence is 15 residues long. V shed 0 bases and J 6 bases; nucleotides not matched to a gene: 5. Germline V gene sequence: CDR1 SGHTS, CDR2 YDEGEE.

This chain joins TRBV15 and TRBJ2-1, with 8 bases lining up with TRBD1. V lost 0 bases and J lost 4; bases outside the gene matches: 2. Germline V gene data show CDR1 as LNHNV and CDR2 as YYDKDF (reference sequence). CDR3 length: 15 residues. CDR3 coding DNA: TGTGCCACCAGCAGAGACCGGGACAGGTACAATGAGCAGTTCTTC. This gives the protein CATSRDRDRYNEQFF. The complete variable domain, with remaining parts taken from reference TRBV15 and TRBJ2-1, reads DAMVIQNPRYQVTQFGKPVTLSCSQTLNHNVMYWYQQKSSQAPKLLFHYYDKDFNNEADTPDNFQSRRPNTSFCFLDIRSPGLGDTAMYLCATSRDRDRYNEQFFGPGTRLTVL.

Comments on this clone: Other DNA sequences in this specimen translate into the identical CDR3. This chain joins TRBV2 and TRBJ2-1; tentative D call: TRBD2 (6 bases). This CDR3 is 12 amino acids long. Deletions cut 0 bases from V and 16 bases from J, with 13 bases between. Looked up from germline, CDR1 is SNHLY and CDR2 is FYNNEI. The CDR3 loop is CASSEAAGIGFF. DNA of the CDR3: TGTGCCAGCAGTGAAGCGGCGGGGATAGGATTCTTC.

V is TRBV6-5 and J is TRBJ1-1; tentatively, D is TRBD1 (6 bases). The V end was cut by 6 bases, the J end by 5 bases, with 16 bases between. The CDR3 sequence is 14 residues long. Germline loops: CDR1 MNHEY, CDR2 SVGAGI. Here the CDR3 reads CASSQGLRRTEAFF. Written as DNA, the CDR3 is TGTGCCAGCAGCCAGGGGTTGCGTCGGACTGAAGCTTTCTTT.

As regards this clone: Relative to the germline gene, one junction end is altered; a read error may explain this. This CDR3 reads CASSLREGFSYGYTF. The CDR3 DNA reads TGTGCTAGCAGCTTAAGAGAGGGATTCTCTTATGGCTACACCTTC. The V and J genes are TRBV7-7 and TRBJ1-2; D is undetermined. CDR1 and CDR2 from the germline V gene are SSHAT and FNYEAQ (reference sequence). The CDR3 loop spans 15 amino acids.

The chain combines TRBV7-8 with TRBJ1-1; perhaps TRBD1 as D (5 bases). The CDR3 is 18 amino acids. Germline CDR1 is SGHVS and CDR2 is FQNEAQ. The germline V and J ends were trimmed by 1 base and 0 bases, with 18 bases remaining between them. CDR3 DNA: TGTGCCAGCAGCTTAGTAGTCCGCTACAGGTATTTGAACACTGAAGCTTTCTTT. Its translation is CASSLVVRYRYLNTEAFF.

V is TRBV10-3 and J is TRBJ2-7; possible D gene TRBD2, 6 bases. CDR1 ENHRY and CDR2 SYGVKD come from the germline V gene. The CDR3 is 20 residues long. V lost 8 bases and J lost 0, with 32 bases in between. The CDR3 reads CAIREGPRETTGVYSYEQYF. In DNA, the CDR3 is TGTGCCATCCGAGAAGGCCCTCGTGAAACCACGGGGGTTTACTCCTACGAGCAGTACTTC.

This clone was seen only a few times. The chain links TRBV7-2 to TRBJ2-2, with 7 nucleotides matching TRBD2. Germline CDR1 is SGHTA and CDR2 is FQGNSA. The CDR3 extends over 16 amino acids. Losses at the gene ends were 3 bases for V and 4 bases for J; bases not matched to a gene: 8. The CDR3 DNA reads as TGTGCCAGCAGCTTTGGGGGGGGTTGGTTCACCGGGGAGCTGTTTTTT. This sequence encodes CASSFGGGWFTGELFF.

This clone was picked up a small number of times. The genes are TRBV5-6 and TRBJ1-5; D is ambiguous. The CDR3 runs 18 residues. CDR1 SGHDT and CDR2 YYEEEE come from the germline V gene. V was cut by 3 bases and J by 1 base, with 20 bases left in between. Here the CDR3 reads CASSSRTTGEKSNQPQHF. CDR3 DNA sequence: TGTGCCAGCAGCTCCAGGACCACCGGGGAGAAAAGCAATCAGCCCCAGCATTTT.

This clone has more than one count but fewer than ten. This chain joins TRBV5-4 and TRBJ1-2; the D is unclear. Trimming left V 2 bases short and J 6 bases short, with 14 bases between. Germline V CDR1 and CDR2: SGHNT, YYREEE (reference sequence). The CDR3 totals 14 residues. The CDR3 DNA follows: TGTGCCAGCAGCTTTCAAGAGGGTGAGGATGGCTACACCTTC. This codes for CASSFQEGEDGYTF.